This entry is about one TCR beta chain. As originally analysed: As immunoSEQ supplied junction-only sequences (without quality scores), filtering differed. This table comes from immunoSEQ multiplex PCR, and its TCRdb copy is limited to in-frame clones, with some not included. V, J and clone size derive from that table, while D and trimming were established from the DNA sequence. The sample lists fewer than 600,000 clones; approximately 77% were seen once. These data originate in a study of shared clonotypes between healthy human individuals. Between the trimmed V and J ends, which lost 6 bases and 0 bases, there was a span of 20 bases. Germline V gives CDR1 ENHRY, CDR2 SYGVKD. This CDR3 is built from 18 residues.

The sample consisted of PBMCs. The V call is TRBV10-3, the J call TRBJ2-2, with D possibly being TRBD1 (6 bases). The receptor was isolated from a woman between 40 and 50 years old in good health. Some clones in this sample may be carry-over from other donors' samples. Here the CDR3 reads CAISPNGLGQTNTGELFF. The DNA for the CDR3 is TGTGCCATCAGCCCTAACGGGCTGGGACAAACGAACACCGGGGAGCTGTTTTTT.